This record concerns one T cell receptor beta chain sequence. Its antigen is unknown. TCRdb re-called the 5' RACE reads through MiXCR, storing one row per CDR3 protein. The repertoire holds 150,000 to 200,000 distinct CDR3 sequences, with 9.5% to 11% as singletons. J gave up 11 bases and V 5 bases, and 3 bases lay outside the gene matches. The CDR3 consists of 11 residues. Germline CDR1 is SGHVS and CDR2 is FNYEAQ. This record belongs to a study of T cells after yellow fever vaccination. Background on the study: With SMART-Seq v4 Ultra Low Input, the fractions containing low cell numbers were prepared. Findings of the study overall: It was the secondary response that reached its peak faster, day 5 versus 15, but it was weaker. Reappearing after the booster were most of the clones from primary vaccination (roughly 95% CD4, approximately 88% CD8). Researchers cautioned that FACS-sorted repertoires could harbor abundant clonotypes contaminating from the bulk population.

Sequenced material: CD8+ T cells sorted from PBMCs, taken 15 days after the yellow fever booster vaccination. The clonotype originates from a man aged 18 to 29 who received the YFV17D yellow fever vaccine. The chain carries TRBV7-6 and TRBJ1-3; 7 bases match TRBD1. The CDR3 region has the DNA TGTGCCAGCAGCCCCGGGACAGCCATATATTTT. The encoded protein is CASSPGTAIYF.